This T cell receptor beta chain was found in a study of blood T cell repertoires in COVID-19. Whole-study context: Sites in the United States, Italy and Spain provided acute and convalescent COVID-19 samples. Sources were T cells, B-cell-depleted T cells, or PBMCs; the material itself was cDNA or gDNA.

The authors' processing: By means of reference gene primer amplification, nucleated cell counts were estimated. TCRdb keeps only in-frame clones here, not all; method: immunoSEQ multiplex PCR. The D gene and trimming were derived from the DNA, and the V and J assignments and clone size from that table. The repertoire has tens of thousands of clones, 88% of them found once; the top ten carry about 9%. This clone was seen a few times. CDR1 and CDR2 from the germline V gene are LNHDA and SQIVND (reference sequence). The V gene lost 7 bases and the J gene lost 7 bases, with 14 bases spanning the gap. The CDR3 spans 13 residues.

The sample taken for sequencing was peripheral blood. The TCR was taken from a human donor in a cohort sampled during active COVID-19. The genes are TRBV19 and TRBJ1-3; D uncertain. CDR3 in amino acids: CASTPRPGNTIYF. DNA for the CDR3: TGTGCCAGTACCCCCAGACCCGGGAACACCATATATTTT.